The T cell receptor beta chain described here comes from a study of blood T cell repertoires in COVID-19. Study-level information: Researchers got acute and convalescent COVID-19 samples from the United States, Italy and Spain.

The authors' processing: Researchers report that nucleated cell counts were estimated from reference gene primer amplification. The assay was immunoSEQ multiplex PCR, and TCRdb's table has in-frame clones only and misses some. That table is the source of V, J and clone size, and D and trimming were worked out from the DNA. The profile shows around 85,000 clones, around 91% of them singletons. Sequenced material: peripheral blood. The sequence was obtained from a woman of 80 years or more with active or convalescent COVID-19.

The CDR3, as DNA: TGTGCCAGCAGAATCTCCAGCGGCCGCTCCTACGAGCAGTACTTC. Translated, it gives CASRISSGRSYEQYF. This chain links TRBV21-1 with TRBJ2-7; the tabulated D call, TRBD2, remains unverified against the DNA. TRBV21-1 is tagged as a pseudogene. This CDR3 is built from 15 residues.